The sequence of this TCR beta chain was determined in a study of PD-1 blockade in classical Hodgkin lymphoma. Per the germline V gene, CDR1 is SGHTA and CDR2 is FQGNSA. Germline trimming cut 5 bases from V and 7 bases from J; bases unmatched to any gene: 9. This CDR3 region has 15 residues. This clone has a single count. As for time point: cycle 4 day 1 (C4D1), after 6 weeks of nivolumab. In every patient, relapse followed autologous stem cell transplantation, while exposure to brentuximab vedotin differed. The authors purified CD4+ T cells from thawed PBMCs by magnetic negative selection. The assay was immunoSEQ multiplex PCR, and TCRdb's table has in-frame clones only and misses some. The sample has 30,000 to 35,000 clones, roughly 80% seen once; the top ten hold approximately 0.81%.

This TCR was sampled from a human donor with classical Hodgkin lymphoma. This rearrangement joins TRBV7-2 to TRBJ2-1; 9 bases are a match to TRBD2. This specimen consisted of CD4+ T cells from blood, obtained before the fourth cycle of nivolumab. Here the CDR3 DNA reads TGTGCCAGCAGCGGGGGATCCCTAGCGGGGAATGAGCAGTTCTTC. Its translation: CASSGGSLAGNEQFF.